This T cell receptor (beta chain) was profiled in a study of breast tumors, draining lymph nodes, adjacent tissues. Regarding the study as a whole: Tumor TCR diversity was below lymph nodes but above nontumor tissue. The data were judged consistent with most tumor T cells coming from lymph node and expanding in tumor.

TCRdb reanalysed the multiplex PCR reads using MiXCR and keeps one entry per CDR3 protein. The sample carries about 180,000 distinct CDR3 sequences, 30% to 35% recorded once. Trimming stripped 5 bases from V and 4 bases from J, with 21 bases between. The CDR3 covers 16 residues. From germline, CDR1 is SGHAT and CDR2 FQNNGV. About this clonotype itself: Its matching antigen is unknown. Given a much more abundant clone one base away, this may be a read error.

Breast cancer patients provided tissue from their axillary draining lymph nodes. This clonotype was obtained from a female donor with breast cancer. Some clones in this sample may be carry-over from other donors' samples. The sequenced sample consisted of axillary lymph node tissue. The rearrangement joins TRBV11-2 to TRBJ2-7; D might be TRBD1 or TRBD2, each matching 6 bases. CDR3 DNA: TGTGCCAGCAGCATCGAGCCTGGACCGGGGGCTTACGAGCAGTACTTC. Its protein product is CASSIEPGPGAYEQYF.